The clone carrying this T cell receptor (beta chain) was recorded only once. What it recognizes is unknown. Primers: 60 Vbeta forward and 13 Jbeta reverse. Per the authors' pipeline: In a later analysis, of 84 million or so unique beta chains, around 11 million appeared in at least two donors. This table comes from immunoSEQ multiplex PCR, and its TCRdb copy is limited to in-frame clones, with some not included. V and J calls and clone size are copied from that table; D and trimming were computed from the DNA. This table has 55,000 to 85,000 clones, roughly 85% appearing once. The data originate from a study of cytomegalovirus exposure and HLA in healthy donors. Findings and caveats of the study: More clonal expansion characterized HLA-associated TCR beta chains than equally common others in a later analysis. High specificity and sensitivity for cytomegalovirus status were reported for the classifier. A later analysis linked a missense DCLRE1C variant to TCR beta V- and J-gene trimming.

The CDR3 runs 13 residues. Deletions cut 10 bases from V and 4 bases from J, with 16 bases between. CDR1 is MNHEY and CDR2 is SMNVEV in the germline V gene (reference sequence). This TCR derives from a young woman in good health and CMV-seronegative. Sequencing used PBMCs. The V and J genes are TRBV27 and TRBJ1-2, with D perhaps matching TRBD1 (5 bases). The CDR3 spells CATNGGEGYGYTF. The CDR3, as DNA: TGTGCCACCAATGGGGGGGAGGGCTATGGCTACACCTTC.